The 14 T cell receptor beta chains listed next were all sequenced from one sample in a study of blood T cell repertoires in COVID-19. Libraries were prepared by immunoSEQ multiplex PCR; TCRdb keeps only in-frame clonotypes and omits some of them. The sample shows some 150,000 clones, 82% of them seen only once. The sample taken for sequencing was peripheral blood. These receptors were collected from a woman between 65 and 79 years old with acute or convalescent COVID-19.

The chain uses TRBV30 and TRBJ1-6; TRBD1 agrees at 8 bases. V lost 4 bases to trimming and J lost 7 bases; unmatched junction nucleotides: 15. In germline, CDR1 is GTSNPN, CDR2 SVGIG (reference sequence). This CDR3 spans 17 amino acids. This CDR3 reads CAWTDRGRGGINSPLHF. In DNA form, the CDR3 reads TGTGCCTGGACTGACAGGGGTAGGGGTGGGATCAATTCACCCCTCCACTTT.

CDR3 loop: CASTPRPSSYNSPLHF. CDR3 DNA: TGTGCCAGCACCCCTCGCCCGAGCTCCTATAATTCACCCCTCCACTTT. This chain connects TRBV28 to TRBJ1-6, with unresolved D. The CDR3 has 16 residues. Trimming stripped 7 bases from V and 0 bases from J, with 13 bases between. Per the germline V gene, CDR1 is MDHEN and CDR2 is SYDVKM.

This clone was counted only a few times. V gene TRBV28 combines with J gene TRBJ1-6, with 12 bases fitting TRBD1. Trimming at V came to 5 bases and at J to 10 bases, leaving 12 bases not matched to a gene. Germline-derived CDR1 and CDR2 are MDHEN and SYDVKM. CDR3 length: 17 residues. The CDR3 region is CASSRDRGRDFGSPLHF. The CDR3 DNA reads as TGTGCCAGCAGTCGGGACAGGGGGCGAGACTTCGGCTCACCCCTCCACTTT.

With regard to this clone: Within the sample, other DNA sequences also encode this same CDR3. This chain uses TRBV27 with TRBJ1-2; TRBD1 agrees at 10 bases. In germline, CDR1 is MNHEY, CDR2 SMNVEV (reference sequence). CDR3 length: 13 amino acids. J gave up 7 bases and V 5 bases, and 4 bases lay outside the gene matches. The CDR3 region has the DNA TGTGCCAGCAGTCCGGGACAGGGGAGTGGCTACACCTTC. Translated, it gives CASSPGQGSGYTF.

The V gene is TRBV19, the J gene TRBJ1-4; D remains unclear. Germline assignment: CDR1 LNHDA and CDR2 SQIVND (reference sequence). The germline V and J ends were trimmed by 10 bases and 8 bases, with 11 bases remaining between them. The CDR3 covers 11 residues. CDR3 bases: TGTGCCACCCAGTCGGGAGAAAAACTGTTTTTT. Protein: CATQSGEKLFF. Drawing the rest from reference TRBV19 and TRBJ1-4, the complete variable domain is DGGITQSPKYLFRKEGQNVTLSCEQNLNHDAMYWYRQDPGQGLRLIYYSQIVNDFQKGDIAEGYSVSREKKESFPLTVTSAQKNPTAFYLCATQSGEKLFFGSGTQLSVL.

CDR3 protein: CASRVGTSGGAAVSTDTQYF. The CDR3 DNA reads TGTGCCAGCAGAGTCGGGACTAGCGGGGGGGCCGCGGTGAGCACAGATACGCAGTATTTT. The rearrangement links TRBV4-2 to TRBJ2-3, with 16 bases lining up with TRBD2. J gave up 0 bases and V 6 bases, and 12 bases lay outside the gene matches. The CDR3 loop spans 20 amino acids. Germline CDR1 reads LGHNA; CDR2 reads YNFKEQ.

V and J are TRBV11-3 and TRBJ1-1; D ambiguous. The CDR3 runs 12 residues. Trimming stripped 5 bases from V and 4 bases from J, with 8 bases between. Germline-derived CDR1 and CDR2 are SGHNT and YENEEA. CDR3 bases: TGTGCCAGCAGCGGGCGTAGCACTGAAGCTTTCTTT. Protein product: CASSGRSTEAFF.

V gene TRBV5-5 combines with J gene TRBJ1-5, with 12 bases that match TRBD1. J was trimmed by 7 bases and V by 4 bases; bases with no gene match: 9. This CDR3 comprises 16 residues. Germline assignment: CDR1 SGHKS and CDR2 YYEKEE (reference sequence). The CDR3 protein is CASSLGTGGAFQPQHF. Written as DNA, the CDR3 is TGTGCCAGCAGCCTAGGGACAGGGGGCGCTTTCCAGCCCCAGCATTTT.

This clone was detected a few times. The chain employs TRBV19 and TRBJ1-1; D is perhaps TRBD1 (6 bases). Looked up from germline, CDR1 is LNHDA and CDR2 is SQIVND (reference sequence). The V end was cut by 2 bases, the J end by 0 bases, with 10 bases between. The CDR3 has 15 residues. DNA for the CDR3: TGTGCCAGTAGTATATCCGGGGGGCTGAACACTGAAGCTTTCTTT. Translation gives CASSISGGLNTEAFF.

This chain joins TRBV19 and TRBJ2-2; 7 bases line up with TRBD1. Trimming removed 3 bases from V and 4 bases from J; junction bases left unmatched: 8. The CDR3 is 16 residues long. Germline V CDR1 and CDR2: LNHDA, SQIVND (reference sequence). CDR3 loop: CASSIGTGVSTGELFF. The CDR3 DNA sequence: TGTGCCAGTAGTATCGGTACAGGGGTGTCCACCGGGGAGCTGTTTTTT.

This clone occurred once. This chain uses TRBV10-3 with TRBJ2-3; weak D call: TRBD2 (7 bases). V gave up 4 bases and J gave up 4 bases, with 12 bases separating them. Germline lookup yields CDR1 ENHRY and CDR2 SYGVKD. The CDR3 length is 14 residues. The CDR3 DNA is TGTGCCATCAGTGGGGCCGGGGGGCCAGATACGCAGTATTTT. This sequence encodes CAISGAGGPDTQYF.

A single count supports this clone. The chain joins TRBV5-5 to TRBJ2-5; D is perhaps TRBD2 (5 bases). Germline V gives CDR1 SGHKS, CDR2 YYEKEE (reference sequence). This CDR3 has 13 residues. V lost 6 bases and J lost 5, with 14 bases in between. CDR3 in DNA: TGTGCCAGCAACCCTCTAGCTCATGAGACCCAGTACTTC. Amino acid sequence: CASNPLAHETQYF.

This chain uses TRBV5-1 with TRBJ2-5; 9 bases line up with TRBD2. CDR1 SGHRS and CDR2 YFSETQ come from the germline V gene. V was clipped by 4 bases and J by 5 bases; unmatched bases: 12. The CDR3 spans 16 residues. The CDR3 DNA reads TGCGCCAGCAGCACCGGAGCGCGGGGGGGCCGGGAGACCCAGTACTTC. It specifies CASSTGARGGRETQYF.

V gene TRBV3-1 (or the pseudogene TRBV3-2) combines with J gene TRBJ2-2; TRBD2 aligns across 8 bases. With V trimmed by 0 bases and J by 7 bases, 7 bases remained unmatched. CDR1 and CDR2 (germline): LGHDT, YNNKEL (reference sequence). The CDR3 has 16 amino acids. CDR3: CASSQESGRGVGELFF. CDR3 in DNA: TGTGCCAGCAGCCAAGAATCCGGGAGGGGGGTCGGGGAGCTGTTTTTT.